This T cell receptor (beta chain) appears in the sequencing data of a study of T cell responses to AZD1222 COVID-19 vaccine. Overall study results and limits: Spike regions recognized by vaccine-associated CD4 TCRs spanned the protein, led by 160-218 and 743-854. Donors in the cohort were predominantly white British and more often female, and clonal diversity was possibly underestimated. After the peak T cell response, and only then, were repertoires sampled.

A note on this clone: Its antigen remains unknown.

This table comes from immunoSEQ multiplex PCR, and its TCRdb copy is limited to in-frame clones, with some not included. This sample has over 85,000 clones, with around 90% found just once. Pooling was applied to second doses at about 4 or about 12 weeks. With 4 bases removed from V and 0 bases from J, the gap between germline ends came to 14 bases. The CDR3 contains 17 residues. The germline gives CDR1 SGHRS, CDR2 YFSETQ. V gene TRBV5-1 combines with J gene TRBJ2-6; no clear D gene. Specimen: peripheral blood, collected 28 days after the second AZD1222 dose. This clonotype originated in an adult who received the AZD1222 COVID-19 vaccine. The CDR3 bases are TGCGCCAGCAGCACCTCCGGGCCATACTCTGGGGCCAACGTCCTGACTTTC. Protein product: CASSTSGPYSGANVLTF.